Below, 17 T cell receptor beta chains from the same sample are listed, as sequenced in a study of T cell repertoires in ileal Crohn's disease. Here immunoSEQ multiplex PCR was the method, and the copy in TCRdb shows in-frame clones only, minus some. The data hold roughly 13,000 clones, with around nine tenths observed a single time. Sequencing input: ileal tissue. All receptors come from an adult with Crohn's disease.

The V call is TRBV30, the J call TRBJ1-1; no definite D call. Germline values: CDR1 GTSNPN, CDR2 SVGIG (reference sequence). The germline V and J ends were trimmed by 2 bases and 6 bases, with 19 bases remaining between them. The CDR3 is 15 amino acids. This chain's CDR3 is CAWSRDTVTSAEAFF. The CDR3, as DNA: TGTGCCTGGAGTCGCGACACAGTAACCTCGGCTGAAGCTTTCTTT.

The rearrangement links TRBV10-3 to TRBJ1-5; D is perhaps TRBD1 (5 bases). V was pared by 0 bases and J by 2 bases, with 11 bases between. Germline CDR1 reads ENHRY; CDR2 reads SYGVKD. The CDR3 contains 16 residues. The CDR3 here is CAISESPRAGNQPQHF. CDR3 bases: TGTGCCATCAGTGAGTCGCCCAGGGCAGGCAATCAGCCCCAGCATTTT.

The table lists this clone with a count of one. The rearrangement uses TRBV7-3 and TRBJ2-1; D remains ambiguous. Germline V CDR1 and CDR2: SGHTA, FQGTGA. The germline V and J ends were trimmed by 2 bases and 0 bases, with 14 bases remaining between them. The CDR3 has 17 residues. CDR3 sequence: CASSLHSGPGSYNEQFF. CDR3 DNA: TGTGCCAGCAGCTTACACTCAGGCCCAGGCTCCTACAATGAGCAGTTCTTC.

J is TRBJ1-5 and V is TRBV6-5; D gene unclear. Trimming stripped 3 bases from V and 2 bases from J, with 8 bases between. The CDR3 sequence is 14 residues long. The germline V gene has CDR1 MNHEY and CDR2 SVGAGI. The CDR3: CASSYEEGNQPQHF. The DNA of the CDR3 is TGTGCCAGCAGTTATGAGGAGGGCAATCAGCCCCAGCATTTT.

This chain connects TRBV19 to TRBJ1-1, with 8 bases aligning to TRBD1. The CDR3 runs 13 residues. Germline loops: CDR1 LNHDA, CDR2 SQIVND (reference sequence). J was trimmed by 5 bases and V by 6 bases; bases with no gene match: 5. This CDR3 is CASSLDRGTEAFF. For the CDR3, the DNA is TGTGCCAGTAGCCTCGACAGGGGAACTGAAGCTTTCTTT.

CDR3 sequence reads: CASSVTGENTEAFF. DNA of the CDR3: TGTGCCAGCAGCGTTACAGGGGAGAACACTGAAGCTTTCTTT. The chain has TRBV7-2 and TRBJ1-1; 7 bases align to TRBD1. Germline values: CDR1 SGHTA, CDR2 FQGNSA. This CDR3 is built from 14 residues. V lost 5 bases, J lost 1 base, and 4 bases stayed unmatched.

This clone was seen a single time. The V call is TRBV18, the J call TRBJ2-7, with 7 bases that match TRBD2. Germline CDR1 KGHSH, CDR2 LQKENI. Germline trimming cut 2 bases from V and 2 bases from J; bases unmatched to any gene: 0. The CDR3 loop spans 13 amino acids. Here the CDR3 reads CASSPSGAYEQYF. CDR3 DNA sequence: TGTGCCAGCTCACCAAGCGGGGCCTACGAGCAGTACTTC.

This clone is a singleton in its sample. The chain recombines TRBV7-9 with TRBJ1-1; D gene uncertain. The CDR3 spans 13 residues. V dropped 4 bases and J dropped 3 bases, with 9 bases sitting between them. Germline lookup yields CDR1 SEHNR and CDR2 FQNEAQ (reference sequence). Written as DNA, the CDR3 is TGTGCCAGCAGCTCTCAGGCCGACACTGAAGCTTTCTTT. Its translation: CASSSQADTEAFF.

The chain has TRBV6-5 and TRBJ1-1; 8 bases agree with TRBD1. This CDR3 has 15 amino acids. Germline V lookup: CDR1 MNHEY, CDR2 SVGAGI. V was clipped by 4 bases and J by 5 bases; unmatched bases: 9. CDR3 DNA sequence: TGTGCCAGCAGTTCCCAAGACAGGGGAGGAACTGAAGCTTTCTTT. Translation gives CASSSQDRGGTEAFF.

The genes are TRBV19 and TRBJ2-5; 7 nucleotides align to TRBD1. The length of the CDR3 is 14 residues. V lost 2 bases and J lost 2; bases outside the gene matches: 2. Germline V lookup: CDR1 LNHDA, CDR2 SQIVND (reference sequence). The CDR3 sequence: CASSIQGVQETQYF. Written as DNA, the CDR3 is TGTGCCAGTAGTATACAGGGGGTTCAAGAGACCCAGTACTTC. Drawing the rest from reference TRBV19 and TRBJ2-5, the complete variable domain is DGGITQSPKYLFRKEGQNVTLSCEQNLNHDAMYWYRQDPGQGLRLIYYSQIVNDFQKGDIAEGYSVSREKKESFPLTVTSAQKNPTAFYLCASSIQGVQETQYFGPGTRLLVL.

This chain links TRBV7-9 with TRBJ2-1; the match to TRBD2 covers 7 bases. After removal of 2 bases from V and 4 bases from J, the junction contained 5 bases not matched to a gene. CDR3 length: 15 residues. Germline-derived CDR1 and CDR2 are SEHNR and FQNEAQ (reference sequence). This CDR3 is CASSLQRGVYNEQFF. The CDR3 DNA follows: TGTGCCAGCAGCTTACAGCGGGGAGTTTACAATGAGCAGTTCTTC.

The rearrangement joins TRBV11-3 to TRBJ2-7; D is possibly TRBD1 (6 bases). The CDR3 extends over 14 amino acids. Germline CDR1 reads SGHNT; CDR2 reads YENEEA. With 11 bases removed from V and 2 bases from J, the gap between germline ends came to 19 bases. Written as DNA, the CDR3 is TGTGCCGGATACCTACCACAGGGCGCCTACGAGCAGTACTTC. Its protein is CAGYLPQGAYEQYF.

The chain couples TRBV11-3 to TRBJ1-1; no definite D call. CDR3 length: 13 amino acids. Looked up from germline, CDR1 is SGHNT and CDR2 is YENEEA. V was trimmed by 2 bases and J by 5 bases, leaving 9 bases between them. DNA for the CDR3: TGTGCCAGCAGCTTAATCGGGGAGACTGAAGCTTTCTTT. It encodes CASSLIGETEAFF.

The chain links TRBV21-1 to TRBJ1-1. TRBV21-1 is a documented pseudogene. The CDR3 consists of 15 residues. CDR3 DNA sequence: TGTGCCAGCAGCAAAGATGCGGGACCGAACACTGAAGCTTTCTTT. This gives the protein CASSKDAGPNTEAFF.

This clone has only a few counts. The gene calls are TRBV6-1 and TRBJ2-7; tentative D call: TRBD2 (6 bases). There are 14 residues in the CDR3. CDR1 MNHNS and CDR2 SASEGT come from the germline V gene. Trimming shortened V by 10 bases and J by 5 bases, and 21 bases separated the two germline ends. The CDR3 region is CAINYGGDYDEQYF. The CDR3 DNA is TGTGCCATAAACTACGGAGGGGATTACGACGAGCAGTACTTC.

The chain links TRBV9 to TRBJ2-7; D is unclear. CDR1 SGDLS and CDR2 YYNGEE come from the germline V gene. V was cut by 4 bases and J by 0 bases, with 11 bases left in between. The CDR3 is 14 amino acids. The CDR3 DNA sequence: TGTGCCAGCAGCCAACAAAGACACTCCTACGAGCAGTACTTC. Translated: CASSQQRHSYEQYF. The full variable domain, completed using reference TRBV9 and TRBJ2-7, is DSGVTQTPKHLITATGQRVTLRCSPRSGDLSVYWYQQSLDQGLQFLIQYYNGEERAKGNILERFSAQQFPDLHSELNLSSLELGDSALYFCASSQQRHSYEQYFGPGTRLTVT.

This clone was seen a handful of times. The chain carries TRBV4-2 and TRBJ1-1, with a weak D call TRBD1 (6 bases). V lost 2 bases and J lost 1, with 11 bases in between. Germline CDR1 reads LGHNA; CDR2 reads YNFKEQ. CDR3 length equals 15 residues. The DNA of the CDR3 is TGTGCCAGCAGCCAACCAGACAGGTCGAACACTGAAGCTTTCTTT. This sequence encodes CASSQPDRSNTEAFF.